These 7 T cell receptor beta chains originate from one sample sequenced in a study of cytomegalovirus exposure and HLA in healthy donors. PCR was performed using 60 Vbeta and 13 Jbeta primers. Sequencing used immunoSEQ multiplex PCR; TCRdb keeps in-frame clones, though not all of them. In the table there are about 130,000 clones, around 73% of which are singletons. Input material: PBMCs. These receptors all come from a man over 45 in good health and CMV-seronegative.

The V call is TRBV30, the J call TRBJ2-7, with 8 bases matching TRBD2. Germline lookup yields CDR1 GTSNPN and CDR2 SVGIG (reference sequence). The CDR3 contains 14 residues. The ends lost 0 bases at V and 4 bases at J; junction bases unmatched: 5. This chain's CDR3 is CAWSVQGGRYEQYF. For the CDR3, the DNA is TGTGCCTGGAGTGTACAGGGCGGGAGGTACGAGCAGTACTTC. Based on the CDR3 plus reference TRBV30 and TRBJ2-7, the full variable domain is SQTIHQWPATLVQPVGSPLSLECTVEGTSNPNLYWYRQAAGRGLQLLFYSVGIGQISSEVPQNLSASRPQDRQFILSSKKLLLSDSGFYLCAWSVQGGRYEQYFGPGTRLTVT.

The rearrangement joins TRBV28 to TRBJ2-5; D possibly corresponds to TRBD2 (6 bases). The CDR3 length is 15 residues. Trimming removed 6 bases at V and 2 bases at J, with 16 bases between. From germline, CDR1 is MDHEN and CDR2 SYDVKM. CDR3: CASSGGGGAQETQYF. CDR3 coding DNA: TGTGCCAGCAGCGGGGGAGGCGGCGCGCAAGAGACCCAGTACTTC.

The chain has TRBV29-1 and TRBJ2-2; 7 bases fit TRBD1. The length of the CDR3 is 15 residues. After removal of 6 bases from V and 5 bases from J, the junction contained 12 bases not matched to a gene. The V gene's germline CDR1 is SQVTM and CDR2 ANQGSEA. The CDR3 nucleotides are TGCAGCGTATCAACGACAGGGCAGGGGACCGGGGAGCTGTTTTTT. Amino acids: CSVSTTGQGTGELFF.

V gene TRBV6-6 combines with J gene TRBJ2-7; D is perhaps TRBD1 (5 bases). Germline CDR1 is MNHNY and CDR2 is SVGAGI (reference sequence). This CDR3 has 12 amino acids. The V end lost 6 bases, the J end lost 5 bases, and 11 bases lay between the germline ends. CDR3 amino acids: CASSSTGNEQYF. In nucleotides, the CDR3 is TGTGCCAGCAGCTCCACAGGAAACGAGCAGTACTTC.

The chain joins TRBV7-9 to TRBJ2-5; TRBD1 matches 11 bases. J gave up 2 bases and V 7 bases, and 9 bases lay outside the gene matches. The germline CDR1 and CDR2 sequences are SEHNR and FQNEAQ (reference sequence). The CDR3 spans 16 residues. In nucleotides, the CDR3 is TGTGCCAGCACCCCGGGACAGGGGGAAATACAAGAGACCCAGTACTTC. It codes for CASTPGQGEIQETQYF.

The chain has TRBV27 and TRBJ2-1, with D perhaps TRBD1 (6 bases). Germline V gene sequence: CDR1 MNHEY, CDR2 SMNVEV (reference sequence). Trimming took off 5 bases at V and 7 bases at J, with 18 bases between the two ends. The CDR3 contains 15 residues. The CDR3 reads CASSQQGRGVNEQFF. The CDR3 DNA reads TGTGCCAGCAGTCAACAGGGAAGAGGCGTAAATGAGCAGTTCTTC.

This clone has a handful of counts. J is TRBJ1-5 and V is TRBV19; D is unresolved. Trimming left V 3 bases short and J 0 bases short, with 12 bases between. This CDR3 contains 16 residues. Germline CDR1 is LNHDA and CDR2 is SQIVND (reference sequence). The CDR3 loop reads CASSIPLRGSNQPQHF. For the CDR3, the DNA is TGTGCCAGTAGTATTCCGCTTCGGGGTAGCAATCAGCCCCAGCATTTT.